The rows below give T cell receptor beta chains drawn from one sample of a study of cytomegalovirus exposure and HLA in healthy donors. The data were produced by immunoSEQ multiplex PCR, yet TCRdb's version contains in-frame clones alone and is incomplete. This listing includes 100,000 to 150,000 clones. Material for sequencing was PBMCs. All receptors come from a man aged 18 to 35 in good health and CMV-seronegative. CDR3s include the opening cysteine and the closing phenylalanine or tryptophan. D genes are given only for firm matches.

v_call: TRBV9; j_call: TRBJ1-6; d_call: TRBD1; cdr3_aa: CASSPTGAANSPLHF; cdr3_nt: TGTGCCAGCAGCCCAACAGGGGCCGCTAATTCACCCCTCCACTTT
v_call: TRBV19; j_call: TRBJ1-1; d_call: TRBD1; cdr3_aa: CASSRSNENRGRTEAFF; cdr3_nt: TGTGCCAGTAGTAGGAGTAACGAGAACAGGGGTCGAACTGAAGCTTTCTTT
v_call: TRBV6-5; j_call: TRBJ1-1; d_call: .; cdr3_aa: CASSLRQLNTEAFF; cdr3_nt: TGTGCCAGCAGTTTAAGACAGTTGAACACTGAAGCTTTCTTT
v_call: TRBV5-4; j_call: TRBJ2-5; d_call: TRBD1; cdr3_aa: CATQGQGRQETQYF; cdr3_nt: TGTGCCACCCAAGGACAGGGAAGGCAAGAGACCCAGTACTTC
v_call: TRBV2; j_call: TRBJ2-2; d_call: .; cdr3_aa: CASRAYEGRPPGELFF; cdr3_nt: TGTGCCAGCAGGGCCTATGAGGGTCGCCCACCCGGGGAGCTGTTTTTT
v_call: TRBV7-9; j_call: TRBJ1-1; d_call: .; cdr3_aa: CASSLVQMNTEAFF; cdr3_nt: TGTGCCAGCAGCTTAGTTCAGATGAACACTGAAGCTTTCTTT
v_call: TRBV30; j_call: TRBJ2-1; d_call: .; cdr3_aa: CAWSDNEQFF; cdr3_nt: TGTGCCTGGAGCGACAATGAGCAGTTCTTC
v_call: TRBV4-1; j_call: TRBJ2-1; d_call: TRBD2; cdr3_aa: CASTGLAGGLSNIYDEQFF; cdr3_nt: TGCGCCAGCACGGGACTAGCGGGGGGGCTTAGTAATATTTACGATGAGCAGTTCTTC
v_call: TRBV5-1; j_call: TRBJ1-1; d_call: .; cdr3_aa: CASSLGQSPEAFF; cdr3_nt: TGCGCCAGCAGCCTCGGACAGTCTCCAGAAGCTTTCTTT
v_call: TRBV5-6; j_call: TRBJ2-1; d_call: .; cdr3_aa: CASSFDVYRDYNEQFF; cdr3_nt: TGTGCCAGCAGCTTCGACGTGTACAGAGACTACAATGAGCAGTTCTTC
v_call: TRBV15; j_call: TRBJ1-5; d_call: TRBD1; cdr3_aa: CATSRHGTGANQPQHF; cdr3_nt: TGTGCCACCAGCAGACACGGGACAGGGGCGAATCAGCCCCAGCATTTT
v_call: TRBV2; j_call: TRBJ2-7; d_call: .; cdr3_aa: CASSELRGQGYEQYF; cdr3_nt: TGTGCCAGCAGTGAACTTAGGGGTCAGGGCTACGAGCAGTACTTC
v_call: TRBV5-1; j_call: TRBJ1-4; d_call: .; cdr3_aa: CASSLAGVTNEKLFF; cdr3_nt: TGCGCCAGCAGCTTGGCCGGGGTGACTAATGAAAAACTGTTTTTT
v_call: TRBV18; j_call: TRBJ2-7; d_call: TRBD2; cdr3_aa: CASSPGLAVSYEQYF; cdr3_nt: TGTGCCAGCTCACCGGGCCTAGCGGTTTCCTACGAGCAGTACTTC
v_call: TRBV6-5; j_call: TRBJ2-7; d_call: TRBD1; cdr3_aa: CASSPGQQLEQYF; cdr3_nt: TGTGCCAGCAGTCCGGGACAGCAGCTCGAGCAGTACTTC
v_call: TRBV18; j_call: TRBJ1-1; d_call: .; cdr3_aa: CASSQSEGTEAFF; cdr3_nt: TGTGCCAGCTCACAGAGCGAGGGAACTGAAGCTTTCTTT